Presented here are 22 T cell receptor beta chains from one specimen sequenced in a study of early T cells in non-severe SARS-CoV-2 infection. TCRdb reanalysed the 5' RACE reads using MiXCR and keeps one entry per CDR3 protein. In the table there are 25,000 to 40,000 distinct CDR3 sequences, about 4.3% of which are singletons. The sample taken for sequencing was whole blood. The receptors here all came from an adult who was a healthcare worker with PCR-confirmed SARS-CoV-2 infection or an uninfected control (not recorded which).

This clonotype was detected ten times or more. This sequence joins TRBV9 and TRBJ2-3; D possibly corresponds to TRBD1 (5 bases). V lost 5 bases to trimming and J lost 2 bases, with 12 bases between them. This CDR3 comprises 14 residues. Germline CDR1 SGDLS, CDR2 YYNGEE. In nucleotides, the CDR3 is TGTGCCAGCAGTCCCTTGGGGCTCACAGATACGCAGTATTTT. The encoded protein is CASSPLGLTDTQYF.

This clonotype was recorded many times. The chain carries TRBV5-6 and TRBJ2-4; D is perhaps TRBD1 (5 bases). V was shortened by 1 base and J by 0 bases, with 20 bases between the two germline ends. Germline V gene lookup returns CDR1 SGHDT and CDR2 YYEEEE. The CDR3 extends over 19 amino acids. CDR3 nucleotide sequence: TGTGCCAGCAGCTTGCGTAAAACAGGAACAAACTTAGCCAAAAACATTCAGTACTTC. Encoded protein: CASSLRKTGTNLAKNIQYF.

This clonotype was observed at least ten times. V gene TRBV6-5 combines with J gene TRBJ2-7, with D possibly being TRBD2 (6 bases). Trimming shortened V by 2 bases and J by 3 bases, and 11 bases separated the two germline ends. This CDR3 comprises 14 residues. CDR1 MNHEY and CDR2 SVGAGI come from the germline V gene. Written as DNA, the CDR3 is TGTGCCAGCAGTTACGGGCAGGGACTCTACGAGCAGTACTTC. This sequence encodes CASSYGQGLYEQYF.

This clonotype was recorded at least ten times. V and J are TRBV5-1 and TRBJ2-3; 9 bases are shared with TRBD2. V trimming: 6 bases; J trimming: 2 bases; junction bases outside the gene matches: 10. Per the germline V gene, CDR1 is SGHRS and CDR2 is YFSETQ. CDR3 size: 16 residues. CDR3 in DNA: TGCGCCAGCACCGACCGGCTAGCGGGGTACACAGATACGCAGTATTTT. As protein: CASTDRLAGYTDTQYF.

This clonotype was found many times. The chain links TRBV3-1 to TRBJ1-6, with 7 bases identical to TRBD1. Per germline, CDR1 LGHDT and CDR2 YNNKEL (reference sequence). This CDR3 is built from 14 residues. The trim removed 3 bases at V and 7 bases at J, leaving 3 bases unmatched. CDR3 sequence reads: CASSQTGYNSPLHF. The DNA for the CDR3 is TGTGCCAGCAGCCAGACAGGGTACAATTCACCCCTCCACTTT.

As for this clonotype: An end of the junction does not agree with germline; a read error may underlie this. This rearrangement joins TRBV6-5 to TRBJ1-1; D ambiguous. The germline CDR1 and CDR2 sequences are MNHEY and SVGAGI. The CDR3 sequence is 13 residues long. CDR3 protein: CASSLRKNAEAFF. For the CDR3, the DNA is TGTGCCAGCAGTTTAAGAAAGAACGCTGAAGCTTTCTTT.

This clonotype has a count of ten or more. The chain employs TRBV29-1 and TRBJ2-7; D perhaps matches TRBD2 (6 bases). Germline lookup yields CDR1 SQVTM and CDR2 ANQGSEA. The CDR3 consists of 13 residues. Trimming shortened V by 3 bases and J by 2 bases, and 11 bases separated the two germline ends. The CDR3 reads CSVDSGGTYEQYF. The CDR3 nucleotides read TGCAGCGTTGACAGTGGAGGGACCTACGAGCAGTACTTC.

The rearrangement links TRBV4-2 to TRBJ1-5; D ambiguous. Looked up from germline, CDR1 is LGHNA and CDR2 is YNFKEQ. This CDR3 has 15 residues. Between the trimmed V and J ends, which lost 0 bases and 2 bases, there was a span of 8 bases. The CDR3 DNA reads as TGTGCCAGCAGCCAAGATGCCAGTCGCAATCAGCCCCAGCATTTT. Its translation is CASSQDASRNQPQHF.

This clonotype was seen at least ten times. The gene calls are TRBV7-2 and TRBJ2-1; the match to TRBD1 covers 10 bases. The CDR3 is 14 residues long. From germline, CDR1 is SGHTA and CDR2 FQGNSA. With 6 bases clipped from V and 8 bases from J, the junction kept 7 bases outside the gene matches. DNA of the CDR3: TGTGCCAGCAGGCGGACAGGGGGGCATGATGAGCAGTTCTTC. This translates into CASRRTGGHDEQFF.

This clonotype was seen at least ten times. V and J are TRBV20-1 and TRBJ2-3; weak D call: TRBD1 (6 bases). The germline V gene has CDR1 DFQATT and CDR2 SNEGSKA (reference sequence). The CDR3 runs 13 residues. V shed 7 bases and J shed 2 bases, with 13 bases lying between them. The CDR3 DNA sequence: TGCAGTGGTAGGGACACGTACACAGATACGCAGTATTTT. The encoded protein is CSGRDTYTDTQYF.

This clonotype was counted many times. CDR3: CASSLDRSSYGYTF. CDR3 DNA: TGTGCCAGCAGCTTGGACAGGTCCTCATATGGCTACACCTTC. V is TRBV5-6 and J is TRBJ1-2; tentative D call: TRBD1 (5 bases). The CDR3 consists of 14 residues. Per germline, CDR1 SGHDT and CDR2 YYEEEE. Trimming removed 0 bases from V and 5 bases from J, with 11 bases in between. Together with reference TRBV5-6 and TRBJ1-2, the CDR3 gives the full variable domain: DAGVTQSPTHLIKTRGQQVTLRCSPKSGHDTVSWYQQALGQGPQFIFQYYEEEERQRGNFPDRFSGHQFPNYSSELNVNALLLGDSALYLCASSLDRSSYGYTFGSGTRLTVV.

In this sample, this clonotype turned up many times. This chain joins TRBV20-1 and TRBJ1-1, with unresolved D. This CDR3 contains 12 residues. Trimming cost V 1 base and J 3 bases, with 6 bases left between them. Germline CDR1 DFQATT, CDR2 SNEGSKA (reference sequence). The CDR3 is CSARGLHTEAFF. DNA of the CDR3: TGCAGTGCTAGAGGCTTGCACACTGAAGCTTTCTTT.

At least ten counts were recorded for this clonotype. The rearrangement joins TRBV20-1 to TRBJ2-7, with D uncertain. The germline CDR1 and CDR2 sequences are DFQATT and SNEGSKA (reference sequence). Deletions cut 7 bases from V and 2 bases from J, with 18 bases between. There are 14 residues in the CDR3. The CDR3 region has the DNA TGCAGTGTCCCGCCGTTGGGTCCCACCTACGAGCAGTACTTC. Residues: CSVPPLGPTYEQYF.

Only a few counts were recorded for this clonotype. V gene TRBV23-1 combines with J gene TRBJ2-3; 10 bases line up with TRBD1. TRBV23-1 is sorted into the ORF group, with uncertain function. Trimming at V came to 1 base and at J to 3 bases, leaving 4 bases not matched to a gene. This CDR3 comprises 16 residues. The DNA of the CDR3 is TGCGCCAGCAGTCAATGGGGACAGGGGAGAACAGATACGCAGTATTTT. It specifies CASSQWGQGRTDTQYF.

The chain employs TRBV4-1 and TRBJ2-1; TRBD1 agrees at 9 bases. V lost 3 bases to trimming and J lost 8 bases; unmatched junction nucleotides: 2. The CDR3 runs 13 residues. CDR1 and CDR2 from the germline V gene are MGHRA and YSYEKL. CDR3 residues: CASSQRTGDEQFF. The CDR3 DNA follows: TGCGCCAGCAGCCAGAGGACAGGGGATGAGCAGTTCTTC.

This clonotype was counted a few times. One end of the junction varies from germline; a read error may be responsible. This chain links TRBV13 with TRBJ2-7; D could derive from TRBD1 or TRBD2 (7 bases each). Looked up from germline, CDR1 is PRHDT and CDR2 is FYEKMQ (reference sequence). The CDR3 is made up of 14 amino acids. The CDR3: CASSQRQGGYGQYF. CDR3 sequence (DNA): TGTGCCAGCAGCCAGAGACAGGGAGGGTACGGGCAGTACTTC.

This clonotype was counted many times. The chain links TRBV20-1 to TRBJ2-1; 8 positions agree with TRBD2. Trimming took 5 bases from V and 0 from J; bases not matched to a gene: 6. There are 15 residues in the CDR3. Germline V gene lookup returns CDR1 DFQATT and CDR2 SNEGSKA (reference sequence). CDR3 in DNA: TGCAGTGCTCATAGCGGGGAGAGCTCCTACAATGAGCAGTTCTTC. Protein: CSAHSGESSYNEQFF.

This chain uses TRBV5-6 with TRBJ1-5; D is undetermined. There are 13 residues in the CDR3. Trimming left V 4 bases short and J 0 bases short, with 5 bases between. The V gene's germline CDR1 is SGHDT and CDR2 YYEEEE. The CDR3 sequence is CASSPISNQPQHF. The CDR3 DNA follows: TGTGCCAGCAGCCCGATTAGCAATCAGCCCCAGCATTTT.

Within the sample, this clonotype is medium-sized. The rearrangement uses TRBV6-2 or TRBV6-3 and TRBJ1-3; D ambiguous. This CDR3 region has 15 residues. The V gene's germline CDR1 is MNHEY and CDR2 SVGEGT. V lost 3 bases and J 0 bases, leaving 9 bases between the germline ends. The CDR3 DNA sequence: TGTGCCAGCAGTTATCCGGGGAGCTCTGGAAACACCATATATTTT. Its translation: CASSYPGSSGNTIYF.

This chain uses TRBV9 with TRBJ2-3, with D perhaps TRBD1 (6 bases). This CDR3 spans 14 amino acids. Germline CDR1 reads SGDLS; CDR2 reads YYNGEE. V lost 3 bases to trimming and J lost 2 bases, with 10 bases between them. This CDR3 is CASSGGRITDTQYF. CDR3 DNA: TGTGCCAGCAGCGGGGGGCGGATCACAGATACGCAGTATTTT. The whole variable domain, remainder taken from reference TRBV9 and TRBJ2-3, is DSGVTQTPKHLITATGQRVTLRCSPRSGDLSVYWYQQSLDQGLQFLIQYYNGEERAKGNILERFSAQQFPDLHSELNLSSLELGDSALYFCASSGGRITDTQYFGPGTRLTVL.

There are a few counts of this clonotype. The rearrangement joins TRBV19 to TRBJ2-3; D is tentatively TRBD1 or TRBD2 (5 bases each). This CDR3 is built from 15 residues. Germline V lookup: CDR1 LNHDA, CDR2 SQIVND (reference sequence). V lost 6 bases and J lost 2, with 15 bases in between. Here the CDR3 reads CASRPRDLYTDTQYF. CDR3 in DNA: TGTGCCAGTAGACCCCGGGACCTGTACACAGATACGCAGTATTTT.

This clonotype was seen repeatedly, ten times or more. This chain links TRBV7-8 with TRBJ1-2; D remains ambiguous. The CDR3 length is 16 residues. Germline V gives CDR1 SGHVS, CDR2 FQNEAQ. V was clipped by 3 bases and J by 3 bases, with 17 bases between them. CDR3 nucleotide sequence: TGTGCCAGCAGCTTCAAGCAGGTCATCTCTGACTATGGCTACACCTTC. Encoded protein: CASSFKQVISDYGYTF.